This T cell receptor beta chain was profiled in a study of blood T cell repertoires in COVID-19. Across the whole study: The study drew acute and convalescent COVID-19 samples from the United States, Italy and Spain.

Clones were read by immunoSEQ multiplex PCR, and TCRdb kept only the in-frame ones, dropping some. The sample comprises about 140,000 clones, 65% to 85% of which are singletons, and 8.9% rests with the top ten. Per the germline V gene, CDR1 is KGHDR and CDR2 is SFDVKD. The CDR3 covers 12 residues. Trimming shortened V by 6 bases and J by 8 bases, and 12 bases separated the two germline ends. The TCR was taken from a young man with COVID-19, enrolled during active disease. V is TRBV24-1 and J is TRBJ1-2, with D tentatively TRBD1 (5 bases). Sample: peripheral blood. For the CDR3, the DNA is TGTGCCACCAGTCGGGGGTCAGGGGGCTACACCTTC. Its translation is CATSRGSGGYTF.